The present entry profiles one T cell receptor beta chain with its context. This clone was observed a few times. The specificity of this receptor is unknown. Per-base qualities were not stored, and no clone one base away is much larger. The data were obtained in a study of cytomegalovirus exposure and HLA in healthy donors (dated by TCRdb to 2016 to 2017). In terms of the full investigation: An earlier analysis of some 620 of the donors reported under 300 Gb of sequence data and around 110 million unique TCR beta sequences obtained from approximately 180 million T cells. An early release covering over 500 HLA-typed donors comprised about 320 gigabases of sequencing data and tens of millions of unique TCR sequences. Of the approximately 400 genotyped donors, about 80% fell in the genetic ancestry cluster associated with self-reported Caucasian donors. The study was designed to test whether signatures of past pathogen exposure could be identified by cataloging public T cell receptors. The study profiled the T cell repertoires of 500 to 800 subjects by immunosequencing and related them to cytomegalovirus serostatus. Along with the roughly 610-subject first cohort, a separate validation cohort of more than 90 different subjects was used. The study combined high-throughput TCR immunosequencing, statistical association of individual TCRs with disease status, and machine learning to predict cytomegalovirus infection status. A later analysis re-analyzed previously published TCR beta repertoires from 500 to 700 donors and added high-resolution HLA genotyping to study TCR occurrence patterns. Rather than drawing on any new phenotypic data, the later analysis identified candidate immune exposures from TCR beta sequences and the way those sequences occurred across donors. An earlier analysis of nearly 600 of the donors applied high-throughput TCR beta sequencing to assess whether each TCR beta V gene segment acted as functional or pseudogenic. Donor age, sex, ethnicity and CMV serostatus were collected together with the repertoire data. A later genetic analysis used genome-wide SNP genotypes for about 65% of the 666 donors, treating that subset as a discovery cohort. Every discovery cohort repertoire had been produced on one sequencing platform. HLA typing included class I and class II loci at four-digit resolution. Typing coverage differed by locus: A, B, C, DRB1 and DQB1 were typed in about 629-640 donors, DQA1 in 500 to 550, DPA1 in some 610, and DPB1 in 450 to 480. About five DR-DQ haplotypes were handled as single units for association and clustering because linkage in the cohort was strong. Among about 370 genotyped donors of the cohort, an average of approximately 200,000 unique TCR beta nucleotide sequences was sequenced per donor, of which about 20% were non-productive. What the research found in general, with its limitations: At a false discovery rate of 0.05, a later analysis linked some 18,000 TCR beta sequences to specific HLA alleles. For the cohort, immune exposure information was limited to CMV serostatus. Because counts were too low, some 17 rarely observed V segments, including chromosome 9 orphons, were excluded from the earlier analysis of 587 of the donors. In a later analysis, TCR association rates were found to vary across HLA loci, with the most associated TCRs seen for DRB1 alleles and the fewest for HLA-C alleles. According to a later analysis, parvovirus B19, influenza, CMV and Epstein-Barr virus appeared linked to several top co-occurrence clusters. In a later analysis, HLA-associated TCR beta chains were found to be more clonally expanded and to have lower generation probabilities than equally common non-associated chains. An association between a missense DCLRE1C variant and V-gene and J-gene trimming of TCR beta chains was found in a later genetic analysis and replicated in an independent cohort. Compared with the roughly 600-donor mean, donors in an Asian-associated ancestry cluster had fewer N-insertions in productive TCRs, according to a later genetic analysis. According to a later analysis, most CMV-associated TCR beta chains appeared to be HLA-restricted, and the HLA associations seemed to be driven largely by CMV exposure. A group of highly shared sequence variants was considered likely to be a technical artifact of the sequencing pipeline. Strong co-occurrence of HLA alleles, especially DR and DQ, made assigning TCR associations to individual alleles difficult. A further reported finding was that TCR beta sequences accurately predicted the HLA-A and HLA-B alleles for most subjects in the first cohort. In the study, 150 to 200 TCR beta chains were listed as associated with cytomegalovirus. Most TCR sequences were observed very rarely across donors, whereas some public TCRs were present in many individuals. Because the 87-base-pair reads could not distinguish some IMGT-functional V segments, including TRBV6-2 and TRBV6-3, those segments were excluded. The presence/absence analyses assumed that sequencing depth was roughly uniform across donors, and that assumption may not be true. The classifier was reported to diagnose cytomegalovirus status with high specificity and sensitivity in both the original cohort and the validation cohort. The cohort was sequenced for TCR beta chains only, and without alpha or paired-chain data the features that could be detected were limited. Because HLA typing was missing for some donors at each locus, association tests included only the typed subset. Broadly in line with IMGT annotations, most TCR beta V segments showed up in productive rearrangements about 90% or about 30% of the time in an earlier analysis of a few hundred of the donors. In vitro tests confirmed that a few of the cytomegalovirus-associated TCR beta chains recognize cytomegalovirus antigens. Correlated functional status among segregating V segments might reflect linkage disequilibrium, but an unknown experimental factor could not be ruled out. According to the authors, the approach could potentially be generalized to other disease states and immunological phenotypes.

Receptors were amplified or captured by the immunoSEQ multiplex PCR assay. A mixture of 60 forward primers for TCR Vbeta segments and 13 reverse primers for TCR Jbeta segments was used in the multiplex PCR. A multiplex PCR assay on genomic DNA amplified the CDR3 region of rearranged TCR beta genes. On the Illumina HiSeq System, the amplified TCR beta libraries were sequenced as 87-base-pair reads. As for the original processing: A later analysis counted approximately 76 million unique TCR beta chains across the 500 to 850 repertoires, and 9 million to 14 million of these chains were shared by at least two donors. A nearest-neighbor algorithm error-corrected the raw reads and collapsed the reads into unique sequences, merging closely related sequences to remove PCR and sequencing errors. To assign V, D and J gene segments, CDR3 sequences were aligned to IMGT reference sequences. Each retained sequence needed at least a six-nucleotide match to both a V gene segment and a J gene segment. Rearrangements were called productive when the CDR3 lacked stop codons and stayed in frame with V and J; all others were non-productive. Following IMGT convention, CDR3 was defined as the stretch from the second conserved V-encoded cysteine to the conserved J-encoded phenylalanine. Sequences without an unambiguous match to a single V gene segment were excluded from the earlier analysis of approximately 600 of the donors. An earlier analysis of several hundred of the donors called V segments functional above 56.7% productive rearrangements and segregating when the between-donor standard deviation exceeded 5%. A statistical classification framework was developed to diagnose cytomegalovirus status using the catalog of TCR beta chain sequences. A later analysis assigned V and J genes by comparing TCR nucleotide sequences with IMGT/GENE-DB human TR gene sequences. A later analysis assigned CDR3 sequences and most-parsimonious VDJ recombination scenarios with the TCRdist pipeline. In a later analysis, each TCR beta chain was defined by its CDR3 amino acid sequence together with its V-gene family, and reads without a unique V-gene family were excluded. A later analysis removed several hundred highly shared, low-generation-probability nucleotide sequences to deal with suspected cross-contamination and a sequencing artifact. In a later analysis, a clonal expansion index was calculated for each public chain from normalized within-repertoire ranks of inferred template counts. Generation probabilities in a later analysis came from a VDJ recombination model fitted to out-of-frame rearrangements, and those results were checked against IGoR. A later analysis scored TCR-TCR, TCR-HLA and TCR-CMV co-occurrence with hypergeometric tests, applying a repertoire-size bias correction to TCR pairs. False discovery rates were estimated in a later analysis by permuting HLA or CMV assignments 20 times. In a later analysis, co-occurring TCRs were grouped using DBSCAN, and TCRdist sequence similarity was added for clustering within HLA-allele-positive subsets. Repertoires with fewer than 30,000 or more than 120,000 public chains, plus five repertoires with anomalous nucleotide sharing, were excluded from co-occurrence clustering. Sourced from immuneACCESS, this table was stored by TCRdb with only in-frame sequences that have V and J called. A share of the clones is absent; for the studies checked, an unresolved V gene accounts for under half, and the remainder has no known explanation. Clonal size and the V and J genes are those of that table, whereas D and trimming came from the DNA. The sample table holds about 130,000 clones, of which 84% were seen once. The ten largest clones represent less than 3.5% of the sample.

A distance of 18 bases separates the germline ends of V and J, which lose 4 bases and 5 bases respectively. In the germline V gene, CDR1 corresponds to MNHEY and CDR2 to SVGAGI. Inclusive of the bounding cysteine and phenylalanine, the CDR3 is 15 residues long. The kept DNA is CDR3 alone, 45 bases in frame from the first base. The cohort consisted of approximately 690 healthy bone marrow donors. At the time of sampling, every cohort member was nominally healthy, though immune exposures that went unrecorded were likely present. The donor was CMV seronegative and belonged to the group of several hundred seronegative cohort members. Each donor provided a peripheral blood sample, and peripheral blood mononuclear cells were used for TCR beta sequencing. The Qiagen DNeasy Blood Extraction Kit was used to extract genomic DNA from the blood cell samples.

This receptor chain uses TRBV6-5 and TRBJ2-7, with a weak D call of TRBD1 (5 bases match). The sequenced sample was PBMCs. This clonotype was sampled from a man aged 45-65 years in good health and CMV-seronegative. The DNA sequence reads TGTGCCAGCAGTTCCTCGCCAGGGTTTCCAAACGAGCAGTACTTC. This yields the protein CASSSSPGFPNEQYF.